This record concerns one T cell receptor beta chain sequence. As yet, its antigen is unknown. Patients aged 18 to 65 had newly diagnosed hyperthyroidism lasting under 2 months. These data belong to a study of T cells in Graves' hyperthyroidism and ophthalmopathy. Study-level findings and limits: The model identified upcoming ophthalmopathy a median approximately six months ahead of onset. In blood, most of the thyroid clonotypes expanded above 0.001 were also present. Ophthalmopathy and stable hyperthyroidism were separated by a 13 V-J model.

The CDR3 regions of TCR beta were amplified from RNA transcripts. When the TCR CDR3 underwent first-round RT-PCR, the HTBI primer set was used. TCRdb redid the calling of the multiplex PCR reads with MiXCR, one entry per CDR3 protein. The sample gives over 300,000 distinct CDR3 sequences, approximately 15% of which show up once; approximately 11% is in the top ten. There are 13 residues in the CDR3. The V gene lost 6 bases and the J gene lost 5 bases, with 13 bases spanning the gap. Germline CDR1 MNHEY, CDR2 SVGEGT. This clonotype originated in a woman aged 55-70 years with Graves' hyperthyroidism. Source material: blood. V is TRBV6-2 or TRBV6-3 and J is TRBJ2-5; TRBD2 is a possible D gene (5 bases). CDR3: CASRNPPGETQYF. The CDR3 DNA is TGTGCCAGCAGAAACCCCCCGGGGGAGACCCAGTACTTC.